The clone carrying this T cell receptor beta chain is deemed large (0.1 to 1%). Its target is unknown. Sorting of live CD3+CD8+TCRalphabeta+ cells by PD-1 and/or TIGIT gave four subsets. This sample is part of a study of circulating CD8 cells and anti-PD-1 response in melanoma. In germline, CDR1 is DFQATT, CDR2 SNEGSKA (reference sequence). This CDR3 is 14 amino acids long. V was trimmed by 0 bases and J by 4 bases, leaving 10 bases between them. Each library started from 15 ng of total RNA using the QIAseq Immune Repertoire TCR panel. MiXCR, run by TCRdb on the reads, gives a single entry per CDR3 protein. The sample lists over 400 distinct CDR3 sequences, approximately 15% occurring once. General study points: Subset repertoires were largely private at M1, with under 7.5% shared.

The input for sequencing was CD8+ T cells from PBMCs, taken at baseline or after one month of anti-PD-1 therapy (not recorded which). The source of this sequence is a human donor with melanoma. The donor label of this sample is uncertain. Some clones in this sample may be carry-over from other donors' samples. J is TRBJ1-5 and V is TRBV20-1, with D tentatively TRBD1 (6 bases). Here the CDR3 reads CSARDPGENQPQHF. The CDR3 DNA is TGCAGTGCTAGAGATCCAGGGGAAAATCAGCCCCAGCATTTT.